This TCR beta chain originates from a study of OX40 agonist ivuxolimab in advanced cancers. Background on the study: Ivuxolimab is a fully human IgG2 antibody that activates OX40 (CD134). With a range of 23 to 79, age averaged about 58 years, and around 80% were male.

Findings of the study overall: CD8+ T cells averaged more expanded clones than CD4+.

TCRdb's copy holds only in-frame clones and misses some; the assay was immunoSEQ multiplex PCR. The sample lists tens of thousands of clones; 87% were seen once. The CDR3 has 15 amino acids. With V trimmed by 6 bases and J by 5 bases, 4 bases remained unmatched. The V gene's germline CDR1 is MDHEN and CDR2 SYDVKM. Cycle 7 day 1, cycle 4 day 1, and baseline were the timepoints at which blood was sampled. As concerns this clone: The antigen is not known.

Sequenced material: CD4+ or CD8+ T cells sorted from blood, taken in a trial of the OX40 agonist ivuxolimab. This rearrangement joins TRBV28 to TRBJ1-6; 10 nucleotides line up with TRBD1. This receptor was obtained from an adult with an advanced solid tumor such as melanoma, head and neck, liver or kidney cancer. Here the CDR3 DNA reads TGTGCCAGCAGGAAGGGACAGGGGAATAATTCACCCCTCCACTTT. Its protein is CASRKGQGNNSPLHF.